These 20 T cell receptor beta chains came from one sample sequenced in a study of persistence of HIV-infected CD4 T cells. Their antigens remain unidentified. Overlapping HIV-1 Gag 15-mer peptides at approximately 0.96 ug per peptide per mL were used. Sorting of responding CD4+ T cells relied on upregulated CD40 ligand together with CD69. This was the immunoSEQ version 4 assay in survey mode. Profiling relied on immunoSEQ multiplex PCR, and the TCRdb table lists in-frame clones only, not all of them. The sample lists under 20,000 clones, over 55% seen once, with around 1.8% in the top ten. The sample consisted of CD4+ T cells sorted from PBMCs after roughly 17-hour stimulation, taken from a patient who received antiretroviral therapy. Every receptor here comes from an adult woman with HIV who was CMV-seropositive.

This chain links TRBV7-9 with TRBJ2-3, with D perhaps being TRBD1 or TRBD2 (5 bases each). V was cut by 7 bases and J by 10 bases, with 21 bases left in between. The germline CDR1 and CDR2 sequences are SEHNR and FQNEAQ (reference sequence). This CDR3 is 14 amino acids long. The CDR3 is CASTLEGPIRAQYF. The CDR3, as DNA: TGTGCCAGCACACTCGAGGGGCCAATAAGGGCGCAGTATTTT.

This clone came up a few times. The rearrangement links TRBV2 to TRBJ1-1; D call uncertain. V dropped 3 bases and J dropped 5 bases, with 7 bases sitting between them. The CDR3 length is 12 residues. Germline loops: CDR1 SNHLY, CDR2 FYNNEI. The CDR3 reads CASSDLGTEAFF. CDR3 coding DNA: TGTGCCAGCAGTGACCTTGGAACTGAAGCTTTCTTT. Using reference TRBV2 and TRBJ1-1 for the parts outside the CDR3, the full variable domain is EPEVTQTPSHQVTQMGQEVILRCVPISNHLYFYWYRQILGQKVEFLVSFYNNEISEKSEIFDDQFSVERPDGSNFTLKIRSTKLEDSAMYFCASSDLGTEAFFGQGTRLTVV.

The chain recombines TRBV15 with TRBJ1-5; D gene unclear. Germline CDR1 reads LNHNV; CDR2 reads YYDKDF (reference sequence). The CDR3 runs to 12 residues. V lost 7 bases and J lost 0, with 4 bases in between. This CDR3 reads CATKDSNQPQHF. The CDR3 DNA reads TGTGCCACCAAAGATAGCAATCAGCCCCAGCATTTT.

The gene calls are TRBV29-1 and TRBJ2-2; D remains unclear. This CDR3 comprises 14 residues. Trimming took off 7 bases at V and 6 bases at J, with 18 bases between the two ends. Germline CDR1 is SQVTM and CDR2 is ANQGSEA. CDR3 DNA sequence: TGCAGCGCTGGTTTCGGTTTGCATTCCGGGGAGCTGTTTTTT. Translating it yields CSAGFGLHSGELFF.

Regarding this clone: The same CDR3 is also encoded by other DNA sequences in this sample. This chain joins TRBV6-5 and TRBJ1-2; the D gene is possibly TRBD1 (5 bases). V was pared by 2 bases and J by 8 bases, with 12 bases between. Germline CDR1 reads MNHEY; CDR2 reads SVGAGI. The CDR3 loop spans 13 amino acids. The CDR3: CASSYRQGGGYTF. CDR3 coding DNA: TGTGCCAGCAGTTACAGGCAGGGAGGCGGCTACACCTTC.

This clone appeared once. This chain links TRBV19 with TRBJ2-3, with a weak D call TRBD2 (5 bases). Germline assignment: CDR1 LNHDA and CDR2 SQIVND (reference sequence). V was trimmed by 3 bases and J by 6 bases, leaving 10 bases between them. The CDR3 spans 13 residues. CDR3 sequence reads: CASSIGWRDTQYF. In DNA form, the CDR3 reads TGTGCCAGTAGTATTGGCTGGAGGGATACGCAGTATTTT.

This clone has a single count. CDR3 residues: CASSEQGWAEKLFF. The CDR3 DNA reads TGCGCCAGCAGTGAGCAGGGGTGGGCTGAAAAACTGTTTTTT. V gene TRBV10-2 combines with J gene TRBJ1-4; TRBD1 is a possible D gene (6 bases). This CDR3 has 14 residues. Germline V gives CDR1 WSHSY, CDR2 SAAADI. The V end was cut by 2 bases, the J end by 7 bases, with 11 bases between.

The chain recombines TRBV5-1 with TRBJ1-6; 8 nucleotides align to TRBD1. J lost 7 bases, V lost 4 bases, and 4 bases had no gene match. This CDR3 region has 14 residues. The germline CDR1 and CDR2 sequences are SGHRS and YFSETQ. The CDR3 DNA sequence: TGCGCCAGCAGCCCGGACAGGGAGAATTCACCCCTCCACTTT. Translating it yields CASSPDRENSPLHF.

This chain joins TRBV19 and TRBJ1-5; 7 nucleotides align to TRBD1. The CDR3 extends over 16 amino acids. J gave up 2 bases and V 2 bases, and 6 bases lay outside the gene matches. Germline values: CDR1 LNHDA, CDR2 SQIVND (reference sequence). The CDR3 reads CASSIMGTVGNQPQHF. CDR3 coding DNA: TGTGCCAGTAGTATAATGGGGACAGTCGGCAATCAGCCCCAGCATTTT.

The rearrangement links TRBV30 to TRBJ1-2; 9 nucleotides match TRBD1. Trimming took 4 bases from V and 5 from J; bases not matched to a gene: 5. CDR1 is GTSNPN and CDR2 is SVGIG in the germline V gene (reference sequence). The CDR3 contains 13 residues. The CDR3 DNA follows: TGTGCCTGGAACTATGGGACAGGGTATGGCTACACCTTC. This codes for CAWNYGTGYGYTF.

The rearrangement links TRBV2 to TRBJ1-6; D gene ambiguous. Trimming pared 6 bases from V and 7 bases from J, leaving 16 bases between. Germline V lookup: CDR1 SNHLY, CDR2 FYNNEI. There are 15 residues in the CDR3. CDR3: CASSETDGVNSPLHF. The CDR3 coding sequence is TGTGCCAGCAGCGAAACCGACGGCGTCAATTCACCCCTCCACTTT.

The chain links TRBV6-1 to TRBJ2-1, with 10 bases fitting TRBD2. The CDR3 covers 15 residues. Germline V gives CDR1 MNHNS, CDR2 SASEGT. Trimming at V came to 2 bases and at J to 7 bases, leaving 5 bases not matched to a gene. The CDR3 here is CASSEIPSGGNEQFF. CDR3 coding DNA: TGTGCCAGCAGTGAAATCCCTAGCGGGGGAAATGAGCAGTTCTTC.

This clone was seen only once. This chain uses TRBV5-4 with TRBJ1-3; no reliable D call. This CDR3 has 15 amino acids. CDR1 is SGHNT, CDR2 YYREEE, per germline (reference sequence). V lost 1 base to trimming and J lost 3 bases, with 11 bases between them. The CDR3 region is CASSLWGVGGNTIYF. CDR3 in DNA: TGTGCCAGCAGCTTGTGGGGAGTTGGTGGAAACACCATATATTTT.

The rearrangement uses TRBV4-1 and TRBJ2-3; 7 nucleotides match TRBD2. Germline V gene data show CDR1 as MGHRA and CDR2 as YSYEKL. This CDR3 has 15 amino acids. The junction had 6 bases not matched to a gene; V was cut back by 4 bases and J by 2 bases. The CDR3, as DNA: TGCGCCAGCAGCCTATCAAGCGGGGTCACAGATACGCAGTATTTT. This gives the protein CASSLSSGVTDTQYF.

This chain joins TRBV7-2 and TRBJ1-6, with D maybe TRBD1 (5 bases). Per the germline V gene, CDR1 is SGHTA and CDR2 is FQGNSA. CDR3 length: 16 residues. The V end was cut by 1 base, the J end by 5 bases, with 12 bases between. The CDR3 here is CASSLGWSGNNSPLHF. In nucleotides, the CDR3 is TGTGCCAGCAGCTTAGGATGGTCAGGGAATAATTCACCCCTCCACTTT.

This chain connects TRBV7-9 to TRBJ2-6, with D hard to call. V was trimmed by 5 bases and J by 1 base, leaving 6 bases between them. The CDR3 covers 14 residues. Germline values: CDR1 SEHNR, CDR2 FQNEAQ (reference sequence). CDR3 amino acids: CASSAQSGANVLTF. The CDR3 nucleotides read TGTGCCAGCAGCGCCCAGTCTGGGGCCAACGTCCTGACTTTC. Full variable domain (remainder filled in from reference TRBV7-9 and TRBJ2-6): DTGVSQNPRHKITKRGQNVTFRCDPISEHNRLYWYRQTLGQGPEFLTYFQNEAQLEKSRLLSDRFSAERPKGSFSTLEIQRTEQGDSAMYLCASSAQSGANVLTFGAGSRLTVL.

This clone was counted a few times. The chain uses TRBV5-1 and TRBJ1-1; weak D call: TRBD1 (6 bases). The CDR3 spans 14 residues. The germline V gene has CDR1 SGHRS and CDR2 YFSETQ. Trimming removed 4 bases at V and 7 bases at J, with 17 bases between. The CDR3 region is CASSARRGVDEAFF. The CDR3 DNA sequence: TGCGCCAGCAGCGCCCGCAGGGGAGTGGATGAAGCTTTCTTT.

The CDR3: CASSMNTDYGYTF. In DNA, the CDR3 is TGTGCCAGTAGTATGAACACTGACTATGGCTACACCTTC. J is TRBJ1-2 and V is TRBV19; D unresolved. Germline V gives CDR1 LNHDA, CDR2 SQIVND (reference sequence). This CDR3 contains 13 residues. Trimming cost V 3 bases and J 3 bases, with 8 bases left between them.

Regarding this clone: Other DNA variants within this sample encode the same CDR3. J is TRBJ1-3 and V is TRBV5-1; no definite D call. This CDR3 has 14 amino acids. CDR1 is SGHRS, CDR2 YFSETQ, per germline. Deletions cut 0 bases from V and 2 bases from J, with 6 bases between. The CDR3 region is CASSLALAGNTIYF. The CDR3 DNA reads TGCGCCAGCAGCTTGGCTTTAGCTGGAAACACCATATATTTT.

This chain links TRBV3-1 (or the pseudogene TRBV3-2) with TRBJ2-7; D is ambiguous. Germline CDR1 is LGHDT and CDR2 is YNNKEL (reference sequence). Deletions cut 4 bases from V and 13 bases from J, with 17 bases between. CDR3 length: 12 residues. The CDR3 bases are TGTGCCAGCAGCCTGGCGGACGGAGCCCAATACGTC. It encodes CASSLADGAQYV.